The T cell receptor beta chain under discussion was sequenced for a study of blood T cells in healthy people across ages. Study-level results: Researchers judged that diversity estimates from one million T cells fell short of true values. In these data, TCR beta diversity tracked strongly with naive T cell percentage.

Turning to this clonotype: Its matching antigen is unknown.

PCR was performed a second time for about 7 to 12 cycles using a sample-barcoded 5' primer and a J-beta primer mix. TCRdb recomputed calls from the 5' RACE reads with MiXCR, one row per CDR3 protein. Among hundreds of thousands of distinct CDR3 sequences, approximately 60% were seen once, and the ten largest hold roughly 25%. The CDR3 is made up of 17 amino acids. Germline V gives CDR1 LGHNA, CDR2 YSLEER. V was shortened by 0 bases and J by 3 bases, with 15 bases between the two germline ends. Every donor gave approximately 10 milliliters of peripheral blood. Per individual sample, total RNA of at least 5.5 micrograms was extracted.

The chain combines TRBV4-3 with TRBJ2-1; perhaps TRBD2 as D (5 bases). What was sequenced was blood. This sequence was found in a man aged 35 to 55 in good health. The CDR3 DNA reads as TGCGCCAGCAGCCAAGATCGCGTTCCTAGCAACTACAATGAGCAGTTCTTC. Translating gives CASSQDRVPSNYNEQFF.